Sequencing of this TCR beta chain was carried out in a study of T cell repertoires in cytomegalovirus infection. Study-level information: In public TCR beta signatures, there were indications of both CMV infection and matching HLA type. Study-wide results and caveats: The response measured ex vivo was dominated by TCR beta clonotypes (HLA-C-restricted and CMV-specific). The study identified carriers of CMV plus the relevant HLA from cumulative public TCR beta family frequency.

TCRdb reprocessed the reads with MiXCR, giving one entry per CDR3 protein. The repertoire has hundreds of thousands of distinct CDR3 sequences, around 11% of them found once; the top ten carry approximately 10%. This clonotype was detected only a few times. What it binds is unknown. Between the trimmed V and J ends, which lost 5 bases and 0 bases, there was a span of 10 bases. Per germline, CDR1 MNHEY and CDR2 SMNVEV (reference sequence). The CDR3 totals 14 residues. The source is a human donor in good health (CMV status not recorded). Some clones in this sample may be carry-over from other donors' samples. The chain carries TRBV27 and TRBJ1-1; TRBD1 might be the D (5 bases). Sequenced material: PBMCs. For the CDR3, the DNA is TGTGCCAGCAGTCTGACAGTTTTGAACACTGAAGCTTTCTTT. This codes for CASSLTVLNTEAFF.